The present entry profiles one TCR beta chain with its context. The germline V and J ends were trimmed by 3 bases and 3 bases, with 6 bases remaining between them. The CDR3 is 13 amino acids. The sample is drawn from a study of blood T cell repertoires in COVID-19. TCRdb keeps only in-frame clones here, not all; method: immunoSEQ multiplex PCR. Of around 77,000 clones detected, over 80% appear once; the ten largest clones hold around 19%. The chain uses TRBV12-3 or TRBV12-4 and TRBJ1-5; no definite D call. This TCR derives from a human donor in a cohort sampled during active COVID-19. Sequenced sample: peripheral blood. The CDR3 sequence is CASSFAINQPQHF. The CDR3 DNA follows: TGTGCCAGCAGTTTCGCTATCAATCAGCCCCAGCATTTT.